These 27 T cell receptor beta chains share one sample of origin, sequenced in a study of blood T cell repertoires in COVID-19 (dated by TCRdb to between 2020 and 2021). Receptor libraries were prepared by the immunoSEQ multiplex PCR assay. The immuneACCESS repertoire file appears here via TCRdb, limited to in-frame rearrangements. These files lack a portion of the clones; in checked studies, under half of the deficit traces to unresolved V genes, and the cause of the others is not known. A total of about 160,000 clones appear in this sample, 85% of them only once. 3% to 3.5% of the sample comes from the top ten. Sequencing input: peripheral blood. All receptors come from a human donor with acute or convalescent COVID-19. The donor label of this sample is uncertain.

The V and J genes are TRBV18 and TRBJ2-5; D uncertain. Germline CDR1 reads KGHSH; CDR2 reads LQKENI. The CDR3 is 12 residues long. Trimming removed 4 bases from V and 1 base from J, with 4 bases in between. The CDR3 region is CASSRVQETQYF. The CDR3 DNA sequence: TGTGCCAGCTCACGAGTCCAAGAGACCCAGTACTTC.

In regard to this clone: The sample carries other DNA sequences with the same CDR3. The genes are TRBV30 and TRBJ1-6; D is undetermined. CDR1 and CDR2 (germline): GTSNPN, SVGIG (reference sequence). This CDR3 is 15 amino acids long. The germline V and J ends were trimmed by 2 bases and 0 bases, with 8 bases remaining between them. CDR3 nucleotides: TGTGCCTGGAGTCCACTGAGCTCCTATAATTCACCCCTCCACTTT. This codes for CAWSPLSSYNSPLHF. Based on the CDR3 plus reference TRBV30 and TRBJ1-6, the full variable domain is SQTIHQWPATLVQPVGSPLSLECTVEGTSNPNLYWYRQAAGRGLQLLFYSVGIGQISSEVPQNLSASRPQDRQFILSSKKLLLSDSGFYLCAWSPLSSYNSPLHFGNGTRLTVT.

The chain uses TRBV12-3 or TRBV12-4 and TRBJ1-2, with a weak D call TRBD1 (6 bases). V lost 3 bases, J lost 2 bases, and 7 bases lay in between. The CDR3 sequence is 13 residues long. The CDR3: CASSFGQNYGYTF. For the CDR3, the DNA is TGTGCCAGCAGTTTTGGACAGAACTATGGCTACACCTTC.

This clone was detected once. This sequence joins TRBV11-3 and TRBJ2-3; the match to TRBD2 covers 9 bases. The CDR3 has 14 amino acids. Per germline, CDR1 SGHNT and CDR2 YENEEA. V was pared by 4 bases and J by 11 bases, with 10 bases of the junction left unmatched. CDR3 in DNA: TGTGCCAGCAGCTGGGAGGCTAGCGGGATCAAGCAGTATTTT. This encodes CASSWEASGIKQYF.

The V and J genes are TRBV27 and TRBJ2-7, with 8 bases aligning to TRBD1. CDR1 MNHEY and CDR2 SMNVEV come from the germline V gene (reference sequence). The CDR3 is made up of 14 amino acids. V lost 5 bases to trimming and J lost 3 bases; unmatched junction nucleotides: 6. CDR3 nucleotides: TGTGCCAGCAGTCCGACCACAGGGGGCTACGAGCAGTACTTC. This translates into CASSPTTGGYEQYF.

The V gene is TRBV9, the J gene TRBJ2-1; 12 bases are shared with TRBD1. In germline, CDR1 is SGDLS, CDR2 YYNGEE. The CDR3 sequence is 17 residues long. V shed 0 bases and J 7 bases; nucleotides not matched to a gene: 8. DNA for the CDR3: TGTGCCAGCAGCGTAGAGGAGGGACAGGGGGCGCGGAATGAGCAGTTCTTC. Its protein is CASSVEEGQGARNEQFF.

The V call is TRBV3-1 (or the pseudogene TRBV3-2), the J call TRBJ2-1; TRBD2 aligns across 14 bases. Germline V lookup: CDR1 LGHDT, CDR2 YNNKEL (reference sequence). The CDR3 has 20 residues. The junction had 13 bases not matched to a gene; V was cut back by 4 bases and J by 2 bases. CDR3 in amino acids: CASSPYRGLAGVGAYNEQFF. CDR3 DNA: TGTGCCAGCAGCCCATACAGGGGACTAGCGGGGGTTGGCGCCTACAATGAGCAGTTCTTC.

This rearrangement joins TRBV19 to TRBJ1-1; no clear D. Between the trimmed V and J ends, which lost 5 bases and 1 base, there was a span of 11 bases. Germline V CDR1 and CDR2: LNHDA, SQIVND (reference sequence). The CDR3 runs 14 residues. CDR3 amino acids: CASSLTVRNTEAFF. DNA of the CDR3: TGTGCCAGTAGTCTCACCGTTAGGAACACTGAAGCTTTCTTT.

The chain couples TRBV3-1 (or the pseudogene TRBV3-2) to TRBJ1-1; 12 bases align to TRBD1. Germline values: CDR1 LGHDT, CDR2 YNNKEL (reference sequence). V was clipped by 2 bases and J by 1 base; unmatched bases: 5. This CDR3 region has 17 residues. CDR3 loop: CASSQWDRGRENTEAFF. DNA for the CDR3: TGTGCCAGCAGCCAATGGGACAGGGGGCGTGAGAACACTGAAGCTTTCTTT.

The V and J genes are TRBV3-1 (or the pseudogene TRBV3-2) and TRBJ2-1; 12 bases map to TRBD2. The germline CDR1 and CDR2 sequences are LGHDT and YNNKEL (reference sequence). This CDR3 spans 16 amino acids. V lost 3 bases, J lost 5 bases, and 5 bases stayed unmatched. The CDR3 bases are TGTGCCAGCAGCCACCTCGGACTAGCGGGGCACAATGAGCAGTTCTTC. Amino acids: CASSHLGLAGHNEQFF.

CDR3 sequence: CASSLSTGVGKTQYF. The CDR3 DNA follows: TGTGCCAGCAGCTTAAGCACAGGGGTAGGGAAGACCCAGTACTTC. V usage is TRBV7-2 and J usage is TRBJ2-5, with 7 nucleotides matching TRBD1. Germline V CDR1 and CDR2: SGHTA, FQGNSA. J lost 6 bases, V lost 2 bases, and 9 bases had no gene match. This CDR3 is built from 15 residues.

The genes are TRBV19 and TRBJ2-3; TRBD2 is a possible D gene (5 bases). CDR3 length: 14 amino acids. CDR1 and CDR2 from the germline V gene are LNHDA and SQIVND (reference sequence). V lost 7 bases and J 2 bases, leaving 13 bases between the germline ends. The CDR3 sequence: CASNLRGHTDTQYF. The CDR3, as DNA: TGTGCCAGTAATCTCCGCGGGCACACAGATACGCAGTATTTT.

This clone was seen a single time. The V and J genes are TRBV5-1 and TRBJ2-3; D possibly corresponds to TRBD2 (6 bases). The length of the CDR3 is 15 residues. The germline V and J ends were trimmed by 1 base and 6 bases, with 15 bases remaining between them. Germline lookup yields CDR1 SGHRS and CDR2 YFSETQ. In nucleotides, the CDR3 is TGCGCCAGCAGCTTGATGGGCGGGGCACTTGATACGCAGTATTTT. Translating it yields CASSLMGGALDTQYF.

The rearrangement uses TRBV7-9 and TRBJ2-1, with a possible D match to TRBD2 (6 bases). The CDR3 spans 17 residues. V gave up 6 bases and J gave up 7 bases, with 25 bases separating them. CDR1 is SEHNR and CDR2 is FQNEAQ in the germline V gene (reference sequence). The CDR3 coding sequence is TGTGCCAGCAGTTCGGACCGACTAGTCCTCAAGGGGAATGAGCAGTTCTTC. Protein product: CASSSDRLVLKGNEQFF.

This clone has just one count. The chain joins TRBV6-5 to TRBJ1-2; possibly TRBD1 for D (6 bases). The CDR3 is made up of 15 amino acids. Germline CDR1 and CDR2: MNHEY and SVGAGI. The V end was cut by 1 base, the J end by 1 base, with 10 bases between. The CDR3 nucleotides read TGTGCCAGCAGTTACTTGGGGGCGGGTAACTATGGCTACACCTTC. Translating gives CASSYLGAGNYGYTF.

The table lists this clone with a count of one. The chain recombines TRBV19 with TRBJ1-5; 7 bases are shared with TRBD1. The CDR3 contains 15 residues. The V gene's germline CDR1 is LNHDA and CDR2 SQIVND (reference sequence). After removal of 7 bases from V and 3 bases from J, the junction contained 9 bases not matched to a gene. CDR3 DNA sequence: TGTGCCAGTACTCCTGGACAGGCATCCAATCAGCCCCAGCATTTT. Amino acids: CASTPGQASNQPQHF.

The V and J genes are TRBV5-1 and TRBJ2-3, with 9 bases matching TRBD2. Germline-derived CDR1 and CDR2 are SGHRS and YFSETQ. V lost 3 bases, J lost 4 bases, and 6 bases stayed unmatched. There are 15 residues in the CDR3. This CDR3 reads CASSSGGGAPDTQYF. The CDR3 nucleotides read TGCGCCAGCAGCTCCGGCGGGGGGGCCCCAGATACGCAGTATTTT.

This clone showed up just once. The chain uses TRBV2 and TRBJ1-1; tentatively, D is TRBD1 (6 bases). CDR1 and CDR2 from the germline V gene are SNHLY and FYNNEI. V dropped 3 bases and J dropped 2 bases, with 13 bases sitting between them. The CDR3 loop spans 15 amino acids. The CDR3: CASSDVARGNTEAFF. DNA for the CDR3: TGTGCCAGCAGTGACGTTGCCAGGGGTAACACTGAAGCTTTCTTT.

The CDR3 coding sequence is TGTGCCAGCAGTGAATTTAGGACAGGCTCTGGAAACACCATATATTTT. Its translation: CASSEFRTGSGNTIYF. The gene calls are TRBV25-1 and TRBJ1-3; 7 nucleotides line up with TRBD1. This CDR3 is 16 amino acids long. CDR1 and CDR2 (germline): MGHDK, SYGVNS. The J segment lost 0 bases and the V segment lost 1 base, leaving 3 bases of the junction unmatched.

V and J are TRBV29-1 and TRBJ2-7; D is perhaps TRBD1 (6 bases). The V end was cut by 3 bases, the J end by 1 base, with 16 bases between. CDR1 SQVTM and CDR2 ANQGSEA come from the germline V gene. The CDR3 sequence is 15 residues long. The CDR3, as DNA: TGCAGCGTTGAGGTAGGGGGTTCCGGTTCCTACGAGCAGTACTTC. Translated, it gives CSVEVGGSGSYEQYF.

The chain combines TRBV7-9 with TRBJ2-1, with 8 nucleotides matching TRBD1. With V trimmed by 7 bases and J by 5 bases, 22 bases remained unmatched. The germline V gene has CDR1 SEHNR and CDR2 FQNEAQ (reference sequence). The CDR3 is 19 residues long. Here the CDR3 reads CASIRRGQERLLGDNEQFF. The CDR3 DNA sequence: TGTGCCAGCATCCGCCGGGGACAGGAGAGACTCTTGGGGGACAATGAGCAGTTCTTC.

This chain links TRBV19 with TRBJ2-7; 7 nucleotides agree with TRBD1. Germline V gene sequence: CDR1 LNHDA, CDR2 SQIVND (reference sequence). This CDR3 has 15 residues. The V and J ends lost 4 bases and 0 bases, in that order; junction bases with no gene match: 6. CDR3 sequence: CASSTGQLYSYEQYF. CDR3 DNA: TGTGCCAGTAGTACGGGACAGTTGTACTCCTACGAGCAGTACTTC.

In this sample, this clone turned up a few times. V and J are TRBV5-1 and TRBJ1-6; D is ambiguous. Germline V gene data show CDR1 as SGHRS and CDR2 as YFSETQ. The CDR3 is 14 amino acids. V lost 0 bases, J lost 6 bases, and 7 bases lay in between. In DNA, the CDR3 is TGCGCCAGCAGCTTGGGACATACTAATTCACCCCTCCACTTT. Its protein is CASSLGHTNSPLHF.

V gene TRBV3-1 (or the pseudogene TRBV3-2) combines with J gene TRBJ1-1, with TRBD1 as a possible D gene (6 bases). The CDR3 sequence is 14 residues long. Trimming took 1 base from V and 1 from J, leaving 7 bases between them. CDR1 is LGHDT and CDR2 is YNNKEL in the germline V gene (reference sequence). The DNA for the CDR3 is TGTGCCAGCAGCCAAGTGGACAGGAACACTGAAGCTTTCTTT. Residues: CASSQVDRNTEAFF.

J is TRBJ2-1 and V is TRBV19, with TRBD2 identical over 15 bases. Germline V gene sequence: CDR1 LNHDA, CDR2 SQIVND (reference sequence). This CDR3 comprises 16 residues. Trimming cost V 3 bases and J 4 bases; bases outside gene matches: 1. This CDR3 reads CASSMGLAGGYNEQFF. For the CDR3, the DNA is TGTGCCAGTAGTATGGGACTAGCGGGGGGTTACAATGAGCAGTTCTTC.

The gene calls are TRBV28 and TRBJ1-1; no clear D. V lost 4 bases to trimming and J lost 1 base, with 16 bases between them. CDR3 length: 16 residues. CDR1 is MDHEN and CDR2 is SYDVKM in the germline V gene. The CDR3 loop is CASSSAANTKNTEAFF. As DNA, the CDR3 is TGTGCCAGCAGTTCGGCAGCCAATACTAAGAACACTGAAGCTTTCTTT.

The rearrangement links TRBV7-9 to TRBJ1-2; D is ambiguous. Germline CDR1 reads SEHNR; CDR2 reads FQNEAQ (reference sequence). V was trimmed by 2 bases and J by 6 bases, leaving 10 bases between them. The CDR3 totals 13 residues. The CDR3 nucleotides read TGTGCCAGCAGCTTATTCGAGGGTAATGGCTACACCTTC. Translated, it gives CASSLFEGNGYTF.